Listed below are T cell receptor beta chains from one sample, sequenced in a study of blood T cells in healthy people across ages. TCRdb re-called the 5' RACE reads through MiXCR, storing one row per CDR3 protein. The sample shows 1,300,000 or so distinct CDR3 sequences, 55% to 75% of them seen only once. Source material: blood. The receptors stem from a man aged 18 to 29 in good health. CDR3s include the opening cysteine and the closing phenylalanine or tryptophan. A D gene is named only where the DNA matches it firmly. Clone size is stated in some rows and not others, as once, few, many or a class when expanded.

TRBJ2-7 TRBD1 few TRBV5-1 CASSSAGTEYEQYF TGCGCCAGCAGCTCAGCCGGGACAGAGTACGAGCAGTACTTC
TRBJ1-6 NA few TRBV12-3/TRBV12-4 CASSDDGPPLHF TGTGCCAGCAGCGATGACGGGCCACCCCTCCACTTT
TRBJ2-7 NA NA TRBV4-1 CASSQATGLVYEQYF TGCGCCAGCAGCCAAGCGACGGGGCTCGTTTACGAGCAGTACTTC
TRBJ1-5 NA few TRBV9 CASSAHNDQPQHF TGTGCCAGCAGCGCTCACAACGATCAGCCCCAGCATTTT
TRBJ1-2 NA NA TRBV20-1 CSARDRVAIYSYTF TGCAGTGCTAGAGATAGGGTGGCTATCTACAGCTACACCTTC
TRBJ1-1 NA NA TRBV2 CASSALQGRNTEAFF TGTGCCAGCAGTGCCCTCCAGGGGAGGAACACTGAAGCTTTCTTT
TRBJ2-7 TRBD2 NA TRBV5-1 CASSLAEAGVPYEQYF TGCGCCAGCAGCTTGGCGGAAGCGGGAGTCCCCTACGAGCAGTACTTC
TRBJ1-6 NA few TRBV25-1 CASSESQSDYNSPLHF TGTGCCAGCAGTGAATCTCAATCGGATTATAATTCACCCCTCCACTTT
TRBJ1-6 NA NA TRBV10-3 CAIKGDSGGHSPLHF TGTGCCATCAAGGGAGACAGCGGCGGGCATTCACCCCTCCACTTT
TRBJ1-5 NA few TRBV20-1 CSVSNQPQHF TGCAGTGTCTCTAATCAGCCCCAGCATTTT
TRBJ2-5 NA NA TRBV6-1 CASSDSSSYNEQYF TGTGCCAGCAGTGATTCCAGTTCCTACAATGAGCAGTACTTC
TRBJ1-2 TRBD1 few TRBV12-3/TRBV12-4 CASSFSRTGANYGYTF TGTGCCAGCAGTTTTAGCAGGACAGGGGCTAACTATGGCTACACCTTC
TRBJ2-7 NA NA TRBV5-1 CASSLRQGLKEQYF TGCGCCAGCAGCTTGAGGCAGGGCCTCAAGGAGCAGTACTTC
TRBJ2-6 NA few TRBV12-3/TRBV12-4 CASSRLQLAGANVLTF TGTGCCAGCAGTCGGCTACAGCTCGCTGGGGCCAACGTCCTGACTTTC
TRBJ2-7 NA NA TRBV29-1 CSGGGGSYEQYF TGCAGCGGCGGGGGCGGGTCCTACGAGCAGTACTTC
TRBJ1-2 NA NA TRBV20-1 CSATPVGELYGYTF TGCAGTGCCACTCCGGTAGGGGAGCTCTACGGCTACACCTTC
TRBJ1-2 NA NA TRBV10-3 CAISAQVGLDYGYTF TGTGCCATCAGTGCACAGGTTGGACTTGACTATGGCTACACCTTC
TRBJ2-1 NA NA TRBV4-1 CASSPNPGENEQFF TGCGCCAGCAGCCCAAATCCGGGGGAGAATGAGCAGTTCTTC
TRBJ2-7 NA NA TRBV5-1 CASSFEGFDEQYF TGCGCCAGCAGCTTCGAGGGATTCGACGAGCAGTACTTC
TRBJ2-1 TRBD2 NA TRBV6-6 CASTITRLAGDCNEQFF TGTGCCAGCACTATAACGAGACTAGCGGGGGACTGCAATGAGCAGTTCTTC
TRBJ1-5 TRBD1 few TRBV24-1 CATGPTGINQPQHF TGTGCCACCGGCCCGACAGGGATCAATCAGCCCCAGCATTTT
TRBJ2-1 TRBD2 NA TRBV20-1 CSAFSAGGYNEQFF TGCAGTGCTTTCAGTGCGGGAGGTTACAATGAGCAGTTCTTC
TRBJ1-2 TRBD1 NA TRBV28 CASREQGAKNYGYTF TGTGCCAGCAGGGAACAGGGGGCGAAAAACTATGGCTACACCTTC
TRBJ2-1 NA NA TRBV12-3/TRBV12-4 CASSFPSRAGDNEQFF TGTGCCAGCAGTTTTCCTTCAAGGGCAGGAGATAATGAGCAGTTCTTC
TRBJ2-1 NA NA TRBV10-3 CAISDNPGPLGNEQFF TGTGCCATCAGTGATAATCCAGGCCCTTTAGGTAATGAGCAGTTCTTC
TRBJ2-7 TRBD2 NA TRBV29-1 CSTSGLAVSYNEQYF TGCAGCACCTCGGGACTAGCGGTCTCCTACAATGAGCAGTACTTC
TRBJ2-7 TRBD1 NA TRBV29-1 CSVARGLGYEQYF TGCAGCGTTGCCAGGGGGCTTGGCTACGAGCAGTACTTC
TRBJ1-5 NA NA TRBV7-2 CASSFVSGPSNQPQHF TGTGCCAGCAGCTTTGTCAGCGGACCAAGCAATCAGCCCCAGCATTTT
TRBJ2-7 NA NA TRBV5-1 CASRPGDSYNEQYF TGCGCCAGCCGCCCCGGGGACTCCTACAATGAGCAGTACTTC
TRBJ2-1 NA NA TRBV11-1 CASSWTSNEQFF TGTGCCAGCAGCTGGACGAGCAATGAGCAGTTCTTC
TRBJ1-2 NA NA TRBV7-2 CASSLALGGDFYGYTF TGTGCCAGCAGCTTAGCCCTTGGGGGGGATTTCTATGGCTACACCTTC
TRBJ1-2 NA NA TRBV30 CAWVLEDYGYTF TGTGCCTGGGTACTTGAGGACTATGGCTACACCTTC
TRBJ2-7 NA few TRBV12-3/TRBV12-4 CASSWGMRYEQYF TGTGCCAGCAGTTGGGGAATGCGCTACGAGCAGTACTTC
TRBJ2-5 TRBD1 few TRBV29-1 CSGKERKGAGETQYF TGCAGCGGGAAGGAGAGAAAGGGGGCCGGAGAGACCCAGTACTTC
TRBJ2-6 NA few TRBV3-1 CASSQGNSFSGANVLTF TGTGCCAGCAGCCAAGGTAACAGTTTCTCTGGGGCCAACGTCCTGACTTTC
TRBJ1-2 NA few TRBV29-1 CSVEEAGSYGYTF TGCAGCGTTGAGGAGGCAGGATCGTATGGCTACACCTTC
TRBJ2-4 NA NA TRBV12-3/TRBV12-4 CASAGRQRVYIQYF TGTGCCAGCGCCGGCCGACAGCGGGTATACATTCAGTACTTC
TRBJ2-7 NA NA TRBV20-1 CSAIGLGSEQYF TGCAGTGCTATCGGTTTGGGTTCCGAGCAGTACTTC
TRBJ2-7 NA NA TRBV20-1 CSARTGFDEQYF TGCAGTGCTCGAACTGGGTTTGACGAGCAGTACTTC
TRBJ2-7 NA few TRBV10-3 CAISESLEGVYEQYF TGTGCCATCAGTGAGTCCCTGGAAGGGGTCTACGAGCAGTACTTC
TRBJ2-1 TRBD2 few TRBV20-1 CSASSGVEIYEQFF TGCAGTGCTAGTAGCGGGGTTGAAATATATGAGCAGTTCTTC
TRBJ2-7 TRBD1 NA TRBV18 CASSMGQANEQYF TGTGCCAGCTCAATGGGACAGGCAAACGAGCAGTACTTC
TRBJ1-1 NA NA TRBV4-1 CASSPLLGQGAFF TGCGCCAGCAGCCCCCTCCTGGGGCAGGGAGCTTTCTTT
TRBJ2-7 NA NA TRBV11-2 CASSLGWSYEQYF TGTGCCAGCAGCTTAGGCTGGAGTTACGAGCAGTACTTC
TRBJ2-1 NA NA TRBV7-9 CASQEQGGNEQFF TGTGCCAGTCAGGAACAGGGTGGCAATGAGCAGTTCTTC
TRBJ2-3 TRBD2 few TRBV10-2 CASSGGLAGWDTQYF TGCGCCAGCAGTGGTGGACTAGCGGGGTGGGATACGCAGTATTTT
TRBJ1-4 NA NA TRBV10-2 CASSGGTSTNEKLFF TGCGCCAGCAGTGGGGGGACATCAACTAATGAAAAACTGTTTTTT